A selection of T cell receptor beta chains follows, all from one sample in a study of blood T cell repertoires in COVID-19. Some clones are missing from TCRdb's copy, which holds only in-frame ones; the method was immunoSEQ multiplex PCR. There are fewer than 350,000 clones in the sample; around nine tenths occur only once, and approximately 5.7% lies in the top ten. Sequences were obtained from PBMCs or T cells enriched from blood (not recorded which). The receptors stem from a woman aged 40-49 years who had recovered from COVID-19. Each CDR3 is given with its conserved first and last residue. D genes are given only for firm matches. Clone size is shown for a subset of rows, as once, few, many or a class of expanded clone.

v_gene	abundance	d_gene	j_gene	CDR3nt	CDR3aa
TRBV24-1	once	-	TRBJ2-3	TGTGCCACCAGTGATTCCCGAGTTGTCCCAGATACGCAGTATTTT	CATSDSRVVPDTQYF
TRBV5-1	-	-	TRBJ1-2	TGCGCCAGCAGCTTGGGAGGGCTCCGCTCCTATGGCTACACCTTC	CASSLGGLRSYGYTF
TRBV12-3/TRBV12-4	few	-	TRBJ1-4	TGTGCCAGCAGTGGGGGGTTGGGTGAAAAACTGTTTTTT	CASSGGLGEKLFF
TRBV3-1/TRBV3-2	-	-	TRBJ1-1	TGTGCCAGCAGCCAAAGGGCCTCAGGGGACGCTGAAGCTTTCTTT	CASSQRASGDAEAFF
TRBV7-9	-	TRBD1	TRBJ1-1	TGTGCCAGCAGCTTAATGGCAGGGGGGAGGACTGAAGCTTTCTTT	CASSLMAGGRTEAFF
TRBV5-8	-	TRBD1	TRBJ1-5	TGTGCCAGCAGCTTCTCGGGCAGGGGGCAATATCAGCCCCAGCATTTT	CASSFSGRGQYQPQHF
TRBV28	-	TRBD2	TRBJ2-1	TGTGCCAGCAGTCAGACTAGCGGGAGGGCCAATGAGCAGTTCTTC	CASSQTSGRANEQFF
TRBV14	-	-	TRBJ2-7	TGTGCCAGCAGCCAAGGGGGGCTGACACCGACCTACGAGCAGTACTTC	CASSQGGLTPTYEQYF
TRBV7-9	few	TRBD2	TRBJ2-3	TGTGCCAGCAGCCGACTAGCGGTAAGCACAGATACGCAGTATTTT	CASSRLAVSTDTQYF
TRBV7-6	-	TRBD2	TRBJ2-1	TGTGCCAGCAGCTTAAGAGCTAGCGGGAGCGGGTACAATGAGCAGTTCTTC	CASSLRASGSGYNEQFF
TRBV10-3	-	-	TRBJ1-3	TGTGCCATCAGTACTAGGACGGGGGGAGGAAACACCATATATTTT	CAISTRTGGGNTIYF
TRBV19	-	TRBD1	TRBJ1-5	TGTGCCAGTAGTCGCCCACCGGGACAGAAAAATCAGCCCCAGCATTTT	CASSRPPGQKNQPQHF
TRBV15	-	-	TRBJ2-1	TGTGCCACCAGCAGAGGGGGGCAGGGAGCAGACAATGAGCAGTTCTTC	CATSRGGQGADNEQFF
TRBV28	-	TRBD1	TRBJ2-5	TGTGCCAGCACCACCTTGGGGACAGGGGGTTTTGAGACCCAGTACTTC	CASTTLGTGGFETQYF
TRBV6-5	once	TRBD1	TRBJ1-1	TGTGCCAGCAGTTACTCACAGGGGTGGAAAACTGAAGCTTTCTTT	CASSYSQGWKTEAFF
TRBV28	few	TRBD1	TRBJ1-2	TGTGCCACAGACAGGGTCTCGCCTGGCTACACCTTC	CATDRVSPGYTF
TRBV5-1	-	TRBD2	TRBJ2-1	TGCGCCAGCAGCTTGACAACCGGCGGGACTAGCGGGAGCTACAATGAGCAGTTCTTC	CASSLTTGGTSGSYNEQFF
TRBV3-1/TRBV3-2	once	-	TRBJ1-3	TGTGCCAGCAGCCAAGCGGGTATCTCTGGAAACACCATATATTTT	CASSQAGISGNTIYF
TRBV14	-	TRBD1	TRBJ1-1	TGTGCCAGCAGTCCACAACAGGGGCCCCTCACTGAAGCTTTCTTT	CASSPQQGPLTEAFF
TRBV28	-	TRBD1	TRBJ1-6	TGTGCCAGCAGTTTATTCGGGGGGACAGGGCAAAGGGGATCACCCCTCCACTTT	CASSLFGGTGQRGSPLHF
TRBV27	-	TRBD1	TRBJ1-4	TGTGCCAGCAGGCGTCAGGACAGGTATAATGAAAAACTGTTTTTT	CASRRQDRYNEKLFF
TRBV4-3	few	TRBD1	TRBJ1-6	TGCGCCAGCAGCCATACCGGGACAGGCAATTCACCCCTCCACTTT	CASSHTGTGNSPLHF
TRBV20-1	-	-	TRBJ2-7	TGCAGTGCTACTGTCCTCTACGAGCAGTACTTC	CSATVLYEQYF
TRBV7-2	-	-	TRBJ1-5	TGTGCCAGCAGCTTAGTACCGGCGGGAGGCAATCAGCCCCAGCATTTT	CASSLVPAGGNQPQHF
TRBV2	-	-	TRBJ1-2	TGTGCCAGCAGTGAACCTCCCTTGGCGGGTGGCTACACCTTC	CASSEPPLAGGYTF
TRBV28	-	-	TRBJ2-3	TGTGCCAGCAGATTAGCGCCTAGCACAGATACGCAGTATTTT	CASRLAPSTDTQYF
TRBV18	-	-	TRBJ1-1	TGTGCCAGCTCACCACTGGAATACCCGAGCGGGAACACTGAAGCTTTCTTT	CASSPLEYPSGNTEAFF
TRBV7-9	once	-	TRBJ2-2	TGTGCCAGCAGCTTAGGTGCGAGCCCCGGGGAGCTGTTTTTT	CASSLGASPGELFF
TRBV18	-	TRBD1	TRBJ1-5	TGTGCCAGCTCACCACGAGAAGGGACAGGCAATCAGCCCCAGCATTTT	CASSPREGTGNQPQHF
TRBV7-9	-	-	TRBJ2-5	TGTGCCAGCAGCTTCGGCGGCTACCATGAGGAGACCCAGTACTTC	CASSFGGYHEETQYF
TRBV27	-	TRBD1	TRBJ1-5	TGTGCCAGCAGTCCGTGGACAGGCGAACCCCAGCATTTT	CASSPWTGEPQHF
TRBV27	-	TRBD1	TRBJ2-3	TGTGCCAGCAGTTTGGGGACAGTTATGTTCGTGCAGTATTTT	CASSLGTVMFVQYF
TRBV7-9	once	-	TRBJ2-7	TGTGCCAGCAGCCCAGGCCCGGCAGGGAACTACGAGCAGTACTTC	CASSPGPAGNYEQYF
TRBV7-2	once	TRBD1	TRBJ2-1	TGTGCCAGCAGCTTCCAACAGGGGTCAGAGCAGTTCTTC	CASSFQQGSEQFF
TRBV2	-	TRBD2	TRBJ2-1	TGTGCCCTCTCCGAAGGCCCAGCGGGAGGGTACAATGAGCAGTTCTTC	CALSEGPAGGYNEQFF
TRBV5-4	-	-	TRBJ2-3	TGTGCCAGCAGCAGGGGGGGAGGAGATACGCAGTATTTT	CASSRGGGDTQYF
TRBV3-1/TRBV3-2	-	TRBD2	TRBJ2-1	TGTGCCAGCAGCCAAGATCTCGTGACTAGCGGGATAAATGAGCAGTTCTTC	CASSQDLVTSGINEQFF